A selection of T cell receptor beta chains follows, all from one sample in a study of technical replicates of blood from a few donors. TCRdb's table, derived via immunoSEQ multiplex PCR, lists solely in-frame clones and lacks some. The sample lists about 83,000 clones; approximately 90% were seen once. The sequenced sample was T cells isolated from PBMCs. The receptors derive from a human donor in good health. Both conserved end residues are part of each CDR3. Fields, in order: D gene, V gene, clone size, J gene, CDR3 protein, CDR3 DNA. The D gene is left open where the match is weak. Where a row states a size, it is once, few, many or the class of an expanded clone; other rows omit it.

TRBD1	TRBV5-4	-	TRBJ1-2	CASSLGSGQGPGYTF	TGTGCCAGCAGCTTGGGTTCGGGACAGGGACCCGGCTACACCTTC
-	TRBV19	-	TRBJ2-5	CASSSGGTQYF	TGTGCCAGTAGTTCCGGCGGGACCCAGTACTTC
TRBD1	TRBV27	-	TRBJ2-2	CASGTDRGNWAGELFF	TGTGCCAGCGGCACCGACAGGGGGAATTGGGCCGGGGAGCTGTTTTTT
-	TRBV7-6	-	TRBJ2-5	CASSSSRQETQYF	TGTGCCAGCAGCTCAAGCAGGCAAGAGACCCAGTACTTC
TRBD1	TRBV5-1	-	TRBJ1-4	CASSPTGIATNEKLFF	TGCGCCAGCAGCCCGACAGGGATTGCAACTAATGAAAAACTGTTTTTT
-	TRBV2	-	TRBJ2-7	CASTAVFSSYEQYF	TGTGCCAGCACCGCAGTTTTCAGCTCCTACGAGCAGTACTTC
-	TRBV27	-	TRBJ1-4	CASSTQLGRWGELFF	TGTGCCAGCAGTACACAGCTCGGACGGTGGGGGGAACTGTTTTTT
TRBD2	TRBV29-1	-	TRBJ2-7	CSVRSGGLASYEQYF	TGCAGCGTGAGGTCGGGGGGATTAGCCTCCTACGAGCAGTACTTC
TRBD1	TRBV7-2	-	TRBJ2-7	CASLPGQASYEQYF	TGTGCCAGTCTACCGGGACAGGCGTCCTACGAGCAGTACTTC
-	TRBV6-5	-	TRBJ1-2	CASSYLAGTNYGYTF	TGTGCCAGCAGTTACCTGGCAGGTACTAACTATGGCTACACCTTC
TRBD2	TRBV19	-	TRBJ2-1	CASSISGGVTYNEQFF	TGTGCCAGTAGTATTAGCGGGGGGGTTACCTACAATGAGCAGTTCTTC
TRBD2	TRBV9	-	TRBJ2-3	CASSVGPLAGGLGDTQYF	TGTGCCAGCAGCGTAGGACCCCTAGCGGGGGGGCTCGGAGATACGCAGTATTTT
-	TRBV2	-	TRBJ2-5	CASRTSGETQYF	TGTGCCAGCAGGACTAGTGGAGAGACCCAGTACTTC
TRBD1	TRBV2	-	TRBJ2-4	CASSVMDGTEYF	TGTGCCAGCAGTGTCATGGACGGGACAGAGTACTTC
-	TRBV25-1	-	TRBJ2-3	CASSDPLHTDTQYF	TGTGCCAGCAGTGACCCTTTACACACAGATACGCAGTATTTT
TRBD1	TRBV28	-	TRBJ2-7	CASTDPRWDRTGVYF	TGTGCCAGCACGGACCCTCGTTGGGACAGGACGGGTGTGTACTTC
TRBD2	TRBV19	-	TRBJ2-5	CASSPPGLAGEETQYF	TGTGCCAGTAGTCCACCGGGACTAGCGGGAGAAGAGACCCAGTACTTC
-	TRBV10-3	-	TRBJ2-1	CAISDARGSNYNEQFF	TGTGCCATCAGTGACGCTCGAGGAAGTAATTACAATGAGCAGTTCTTC
-	TRBV6-5	once	TRBJ1-2	CASSWGRSYGYTF	TGTGCCAGCAGTTGGGGCAGGTCCTATGGCTACACCTTC